The clone carrying this T cell receptor beta chain was seen only a few times. Antigen specificity is unknown. This record belongs to a study of shared clonotypes between healthy human individuals. Study background: Plates per donor: three CD4 naive, three CD4 memory, two CD8 naive, one CD8 memory.

The study, taken as a whole, reports: Generally, naive subsets (rather than memory subsets) showed larger estimated richness.

Partitioning of CD4+ cells yielded a CD45RA+ naive subset and a CD45RA-negative memory subset. Germline V CDR1 and CDR2: SGHAT, FQNNGV. V lost 10 bases, J lost 0 bases, and 9 bases lay in between. This CDR3 is 13 amino acids long. Only in-frame clones appear in the TCRdb table, and some are missing; sequencing was by immunoSEQ multiplex PCR. This repertoire shows a few million clones, around nine tenths found once; its top ten account for 0.11% to 0.15%. The sample comprised naive CD4+ T cells sorted from blood. The subset: CD45RA+ positively selected. This clonotype originated in a man aged 18-30 years in good health. J is TRBJ1-4 and V is TRBV11-2; D is unclear. For the CDR3, the DNA is TGTGCCACGCGAAGGGCAACTAATGAAAAACTGTTTTTT. Translating it yields CATRRATNEKLFF.